The T cell receptor beta chain described here comes from a study of cytomegalovirus exposure and HLA in healthy donors. The wider study: Previous work identified 120 million or so unique TCR beta sequences from around 170 million T cells. General observations from the study: Rare TCR sequences predominated, though certain public TCRs were found in many donors.

This clone has only a few counts. The target antigen is unknown. The CDR3 runs to 14 residues. Germline values: CDR1 WNHNN, CDR2 SYGVQD (reference sequence). The V gene end was trimmed by 8 bases and the J gene end by 3 bases; junction bases not matched to a gene: 5. Whether this donor was CMV seropositive was not recorded. The primer mix had 60 Vbeta and 13 Jbeta primers. The data were produced by immunoSEQ multiplex PCR, yet TCRdb's version contains in-frame clones alone and is incomplete. Among 95,000 to 150,000 clones listed, 77% were seen once. The chain carries TRBV10-1 and TRBJ1-1; 11 nucleotides line up with TRBD1. This TCR was sampled from a human donor in good health. Sequenced: PBMCs. The CDR3 here is CASLPGQGDTEAFF. DNA of the CDR3: TGCGCCAGCCTACCGGGACAGGGGGACACTGAAGCTTTCTTT.